This TCR beta chain derives from a study of cytomegalovirus exposure and HLA in healthy donors (dated by TCRdb to 2017 to 2019). The study in broad terms: An earlier analysis of several hundred of the donors reported approximately 300 Gb of sequence data and some 110 million unique TCR beta sequences obtained from 150 million to 200 million T cells. An earlier analysis of 587 of the donors used high-throughput TCR beta sequencing to judge whether each TCR beta V gene segment behaved as functional or pseudogenic. A later analysis re-analyzed previously published TCR beta repertoires from about 600 donors and added high-resolution HLA genotyping to study TCR occurrence patterns. Among some 400 genotyped donors of the cohort, an average of approximately 230,000 unique TCR beta nucleotide sequences were sequenced per donor, approximately 20% of them non-productive. Among the approximately 400 genotyped donors, 81% belonged to the genetic ancestry cluster associated with self-reported Caucasian donors. The study profiled the T cell repertoires of under 850 subjects by immunosequencing and related them to cytomegalovirus serostatus. Along with the 666-subject first cohort, a separate validation cohort of over a hundred different subjects was used. In the later analysis, no new phenotypic data were used to find candidate immune exposures; instead, reliance was placed on TCR beta sequences and their occurrence across donors. Four to six DR-DQ haplotypes were handled as single units for association and clustering because linkage in the cohort was strong. Roughly 320 gigabases of sequencing data and around 80 million unique TCR sequences made up an early release that covered several hundred HLA-typed donors. All discovery cohort repertoires had been generated using a single sequencing platform. Genome-wide SNP genotypes for about 60% of the roughly 700 donors were used in a later genetic analysis, which treated that subset as a discovery cohort. Class I and class II HLA loci were covered by the typing at four-digit resolution. The study was designed to test whether signatures of past pathogen exposure could be identified by cataloging public T cell receptors. Donor age, sex, ethnicity and CMV serostatus were compiled alongside the repertoire data. The number of donors typed differed by locus, with 629-630 for A, B, C, DRB1 and DQB1, around 500 for DQA1, 600 to 610 for DPA1, and around 430 for DPB1. To predict cytomegalovirus infection status, the study combined high-throughput TCR immunosequencing, statistical association of individual TCRs with disease status, and machine learning.

Preparation of the library involved the immunoSEQ multiplex PCR assay. The multiplex PCR relied on a mix of 60 forward primers for TCR Vbeta segments and 13 reverse primers for TCR Jbeta segments. The CDR3 region of rearranged TCR beta genes was amplified from genomic DNA by a multiplex PCR assay. The Illumina HiSeq System was used to sequence the amplified TCR beta libraries as 87-base-pair reads. The original methods were these. Across the 700 or so repertoires, a later analysis counted approximately 75 million unique TCR beta chains, roughly 11 million of which were shared by at least two donors. A nearest-neighbor algorithm error-corrected the raw reads and collapsed the reads into unique sequences, merging closely related sequences to remove PCR and sequencing errors. CDR3 sequences were aligned to IMGT reference sequences to assign V, D and J gene segments. Each retained sequence needed at least a six-nucleotide match to both a V gene segment and a J gene segment. Rearrangements were called productive when the CDR3 lacked stop codons and stayed in frame with V and J; all others were non-productive. CDR3 was defined according to IMGT convention as the region running from the second conserved V-encoded cysteine to the conserved J-encoded phenylalanine. Sequences without an unambiguous match to a single V gene segment were excluded from the earlier analysis of 450 to 750 of the donors. In an earlier analysis of a few hundred of the donors, a V segment was called functional when productive rearrangements were above 56.7%, and segregating when the standard deviation between donors exceeded 5%. To diagnose cytomegalovirus status from the catalog of TCR beta chain sequences, a statistical classification framework was built. V and J gene assignment, in a later analysis, came from comparing TCR nucleotide sequences with IMGT/GENE-DB human TR gene sequences. A later analysis assigned CDR3 sequences and most-parsimonious VDJ recombination scenarios with the TCRdist pipeline. In a later analysis, each TCR beta chain was defined by its CDR3 amino acid sequence together with its V-gene family, and reads lacking a unique V-gene family were excluded. As a way to deal with suspected cross-contamination and a sequencing artifact, a later analysis dropped over 550 nucleotide sequences that were highly shared and had low generation probability. In a later analysis, a clonal expansion index was calculated for each public chain from normalized within-repertoire ranks of inferred template counts. Generation probabilities in a later analysis came from a VDJ recombination model fitted to out-of-frame rearrangements, and those results were checked against IGoR. A later analysis scored TCR-TCR, TCR-HLA and TCR-CMV co-occurrence with hypergeometric tests, applying a repertoire-size bias correction to TCR pairs. False discovery rates were estimated in a later analysis by permuting HLA or CMV assignments 20 times. A later analysis grouped co-occurring TCRs with DBSCAN, adding TCRdist sequence similarity when clustering within HLA-allele-positive subsets. Repertoires with fewer than 30,000 or more than 120,000 public chains were left out of co-occurrence clustering, as were a handful of repertoires with anomalous nucleotide sharing. Here the immuneACCESS table is served through TCRdb, limited to in-frame sequences with V and J called. Missing clones are a known gap in these copies; in checked studies unresolved V genes cover under half, and the rest lacks a known reason. V, J and clone size were drawn from that table, and D and trimming were deduced from the DNA. This sample holds a few hundred thousand clones; 70% to 90% were observed only once. About 2.3% of the sample belongs to the ten largest clones.

With respect to this clone: Its antigen has not been determined. Per-base quality was not reported, and no clone a single base away is much larger than it.

General findings and caveats noted by the study authors: The study listed 150 to 200 TCR beta chains as associated with cytomegalovirus. Assigning TCR associations to individual alleles was difficult when HLA alleles, especially DR and DQ, strongly co-occurred. In this cohort, only TCR beta chains were sequenced, and detectable features were limited by the absence of alpha or paired-chain data. A cluster of highly shared sequence variants was judged likely to be a technical artifact of the sequencing pipeline. For the cohort, immune exposure information was limited to CMV serostatus. In both the original and validation cohorts, the classifier was reported to diagnose cytomegalovirus status with high specificity and sensitivity. In a later analysis, over 15,000 TCR beta sequences were associated with specific HLA alleles at a false discovery rate of 0.05. A few of the identified cytomegalovirus-associated TCR beta chains were confirmed in vitro to be specific for cytomegalovirus antigens. V-gene and J-gene trimming of TCR beta chains was associated with a missense DCLRE1C variant in a later genetic analysis, and the association was replicated in an independent cohort. Correlated functional status among segregating V segments might reflect linkage disequilibrium, but an unknown experimental factor could not be ruled out. HLA typing was unavailable for some donors at each locus, so association tests used only the typed subset. In a later genetic analysis, fewer N-insertions in productive TCRs were reported among donors in an Asian-associated ancestry cluster than the approximately 710-donor mean. Most CMV-associated TCR beta chains appeared to be HLA-restricted in a later analysis, and the HLA associations seemed to be driven largely by CMV exposure. Compared with equally common non-associated chains, HLA-associated TCR beta chains in a later analysis were more clonally expanded and had lower generation probabilities. Most TCR sequences were seen in very few donors, while some public TCRs were found in many individuals. According to the authors, the approach could potentially be generalized to other disease states and immunological phenotypes. In a later analysis, the rate of TCR association differed among HLA loci, with DRB1 alleles having the most associated TCRs and HLA-C alleles having the fewest. A further reported finding was that TCR beta sequences accurately predicted the HLA-A and HLA-B alleles for most subjects in the first cohort. Because counts were too low, about 17 rarely observed V segments, including chromosome 9 orphons, were excluded from the earlier analysis of some 590 of the donors. In an earlier analysis of some 500 of the donors, most TCR beta V segments were observed in productive rearrangements about 90% or about 30% of the time, broadly matching IMGT annotations. A later analysis reported that several top co-occurrence clusters appeared linked to parvovirus B19, influenza, CMV and Epstein-Barr virus. Sequencing depth was assumed to be roughly uniform across donors in the presence/absence analyses, though that assumption may not hold.

The cohort consisted of approximately 670 healthy bone marrow donors. Cohort members were all nominally healthy when sampled, although unrecorded immune exposures were likely present. The donor tested CMV seronegative, placing the donor among the 352 seronegative members of the cohort. Each donor provided a peripheral blood sample, and peripheral blood mononuclear cells were used for TCR beta sequencing. The Qiagen DNeasy Blood Extraction Kit was used to extract genomic DNA from the blood cell samples. The origin of this receptor is a woman aged 18 to 35 in good health and CMV-seronegative. The sample consisted of PBMCs.

CDR3 sequence: CASSSGGKPSSTDTQYF. The sequenced DNA: TGTGCCAGCAGCTCAGGCGGTAAACCTTCTAGCACAGATACGCAGTATTTT. The chain was built from TRBV13 and TRBJ2-3; the D gene cannot be resolved reliably. From cysteine to phenylalanine, the CDR3 is 17 amino acids long. CDR3 DNA is the only sequence kept; it has 51 bases, read in frame from the first base. Between the V and J ends, shortened by 4 bases and 0 bases respectively, the junction contains 17 bases. As encoded in the germline V gene (reference sequence), CDR1 is PRHDT while CDR2 is FYEKMQ.